Below, 18 T cell receptor beta chains from the same sample are listed, as sequenced in a study of early T cells in non-severe SARS-CoV-2 infection. TCRdb re-called the 5' RACE reads through MiXCR, storing one row per CDR3 protein. Here the sample spans tens of thousands of distinct CDR3 sequences, around 12% being singletons. The source material was whole blood, sampled at baseline. All receptors come from an adult who was a healthcare worker with PCR-confirmed SARS-CoV-2 infection or an uninfected control (not recorded which).

This clonotype was counted ten times or more. The V gene is TRBV7-8, the J gene TRBJ1-4, with D possibly being TRBD1 (6 bases). CDR3 size: 17 residues. V was shortened by 2 bases and J by 8 bases, with 21 bases between the two germline ends. Germline loops: CDR1 SGHVS, CDR2 FQNEAQ. The CDR3 sequence is CASSLRGGGTGREKLFF. DNA for the CDR3: TGTGCCAGCAGCTTAAGAGGCGGGGGCACGGGGCGGGAAAAACTGTTTTTT. The variable domain in full, with the rest retrieved from reference TRBV7-8 and TRBJ1-4, is GAGVSQSPRYKVAKRGQDVALRCDPISGHVSLFWYQQALGQGPEFLTYFQNEAQLDKSGLPSDRFFAERPEGSVSTLKIQRTQQEDSAVYLCASSLRGGGTGREKLFFGSGTQLSVL.

This clonotype was seen a handful of times. The chain is built from TRBV28 and TRBJ2-2; D gene uncertain. CDR3 length: 13 residues. CDR1 and CDR2 (germline): MDHEN, SYDVKM. Trimming left V 3 bases short and J 5 bases short, with 7 bases between. In DNA form, the CDR3 reads TGTGCCAGCAGTTTTCGGAAGACCGGGGAGCTGTTTTTT. Protein product: CASSFRKTGELFF.

CDR3: CSARDQSGGETQYF. CDR3 DNA: TGCAGTGCTAGAGATCAGTCGGGCGGGGAGACCCAGTACTTC. The rearrangement joins TRBV20-1 to TRBJ2-5, with D possibly matching TRBD2 (5 bases). This CDR3 region has 14 residues. V was trimmed by 0 bases and J by 5 bases, leaving 13 bases between them. Looked up from germline, CDR1 is DFQATT and CDR2 is SNEGSKA (reference sequence).

In its sample, this clonotype was seen a few times. The chain combines TRBV12-3 or TRBV12-4 with TRBJ1-5; D gene uncertain. V lost 8 bases to trimming and J lost 2 bases, with 10 bases between them. This CDR3 spans 13 amino acids. The CDR3 coding sequence is TGTGCCAGCTCAACTGAAGGCAATCAGCCCCAGCATTTT. Translated: CASSTEGNQPQHF.

CDR3 nucleotide sequence: TGTGCCAGCAGTTACGAGGGAGCCTCTGAAAAACTGTTTTTT. The encoded protein is CASSYEGASEKLFF. The genes are TRBV6-5 and TRBJ1-4; D is unclear. Germline V lookup: CDR1 MNHEY, CDR2 SVGAGI. V lost 2 bases and J lost 7, with 11 bases in between. The length of the CDR3 is 14 residues.

This clonotype was counted ten times or more. The chain carries TRBV11-2 and TRBJ2-2, with 9 bases that match TRBD1. This CDR3 has 17 amino acids. CDR1 SGHAT and CDR2 FQNNGV come from the germline V gene. The J segment lost 6 bases and the V segment lost 4 bases, leaving 12 bases of the junction unmatched. This CDR3 is CASSSNGDRVFAGELFF. Written as DNA, the CDR3 is TGTGCCAGCAGCTCAAATGGGGACAGGGTTTTCGCCGGGGAGCTGTTTTTT.

The chain carries TRBV18 and TRBJ2-7, with D hard to call. Germline CDR1 reads KGHSH; CDR2 reads LQKENI. The germline V and J ends were trimmed by 5 bases and 2 bases, with 16 bases remaining between them. The CDR3 is made up of 15 amino acids. This chain's CDR3 is CASSSRVGRTYEQYF. In DNA form, the CDR3 reads TGTGCCAGCTCAAGCCGAGTGGGCCGAACCTACGAGCAGTACTTC.

There are many counts of this clonotype. The V call is TRBV24-1, the J call TRBJ2-3; D ambiguous. The germline V and J ends were trimmed by 9 bases and 0 bases, with 18 bases remaining between them. In germline, CDR1 is KGHDR, CDR2 SFDVKD. The CDR3 runs 16 residues. The CDR3 DNA reads as TGTGCCACCGAAGGAACCCGACATCTTAGCACAGATACGCAGTATTTT. Encoded protein: CATEGTRHLSTDTQYF.

This clonotype has more than one count but fewer than ten. This chain connects TRBV7-8 to TRBJ1-5, with a tentative D call TRBD1 (5 bases). The CDR3 runs to 14 residues. Trimming took 11 bases from V and 2 from J, leaving 16 bases between them. From germline, CDR1 is SGHVS and CDR2 FQNEAQ. The CDR3 DNA reads as TGTGCCCCTGGGGGTACTCGGGGCAATCAGCCCCAGCATTTT. Translated: CAPGGTRGNQPQHF.

There are many counts of this clonotype. The chain joins TRBV11-2 to TRBJ1-1; no clear D. Trimming shortened V by 3 bases and J by 0 bases, and 2 bases separated the two germline ends. Germline V gene lookup returns CDR1 SGHAT and CDR2 FQNNGV. CDR3 length: 12 residues. CDR3 nucleotides: TGTGCCAGCAGCTTTATGAACACTGAAGCTTTCTTT. This translates into CASSFMNTEAFF.

This clonotype was picked up a small number of times. V and J are TRBV21-1 and TRBJ2-6; the table gives TRBD1 as D, unverified against the DNA. TRBV21-1 counts as a pseudogene. The CDR3 sequence is 18 residues long. Written as DNA, the CDR3 is TGTGCCAGCAGCAAAAATGGCAGGGCAGGGTCTGGGGCCAACGTCCTGACTTTC. This codes for CASSKNGRAGSGANVLTF.

This clonotype appeared a few times. V usage is TRBV4-1 and J usage is TRBJ2-7; D is ambiguous. Germline CDR1 MGHRA, CDR2 YSYEKL. The CDR3 has 16 amino acids. Trimming pared 0 bases from V and 2 bases from J, leaving 14 bases between. CDR3 sequence: CASSQEGAVSAYEQYF. CDR3 nucleotide sequence: TGCGCCAGCAGCCAAGAAGGCGCCGTAAGCGCCTACGAGCAGTACTTC.

This clonotype was detected many times. This chain joins TRBV6-5 and TRBJ2-7; 11 bases map to TRBD1. The V and J ends lost 6 bases and 0 bases, in that order; junction bases with no gene match: 4. CDR1 and CDR2 from the germline V gene are MNHEY and SVGAGI. The CDR3 is 15 amino acids. The CDR3 coding sequence is TGTGCCAGCAGAAGGACAGGGGGCGACTCCTACGAGCAGTACTTC. Protein: CASRRTGGDSYEQYF.

A few counts support this clonotype. The DNA for the CDR3 is TGTGCCAGCAGCAAAGTTTTGGGGACAGGCTCTGGGGCCAACGTCCTGACTTTC. It is translated as CASSKVLGTGSGANVLTF. The chain combines TRBV3-1 with TRBJ2-6; 8 nucleotides align to TRBD1. The germline V gene has CDR1 LGHDT and CDR2 YNNKEL (reference sequence). CDR3 length equals 18 residues. V dropped 5 bases and J dropped 0; count of bases not matched to a gene: 9.

The J gene is TRBJ2-4, the V gene TRBV7-2; 8 nucleotides match TRBD2. The CDR3 runs 15 residues. Germline V gene sequence: CDR1 SGHTA, CDR2 FQGNSA. J gave up 4 bases and V 2 bases, and 4 bases lay outside the gene matches. CDR3 DNA: TGTGCCAGCAGCTTATATAGCGGGGCGAAAAACATTCAGTACTTC. It translates to CASSLYSGAKNIQYF.

This clonotype was detected a few times. The chain links TRBV27 to TRBJ1-2, with D possibly matching TRBD1 (6 bases). The CDR3 has 14 amino acids. The germline CDR1 and CDR2 sequences are MNHEY and SMNVEV (reference sequence). Trimming took 5 bases from V and 4 from J, leaving 14 bases between them. The CDR3 nucleotides read TGTGCCAGCAGTGTAGCCGACAGGACCTATGGCTACACCTTC. Protein sequence: CASSVADRTYGYTF.

This clonotype was picked up a small number of times. The chain employs TRBV29-1 and TRBJ2-1; TRBD2 matches at 7 bases. The CDR3 extends over 14 amino acids. With 4 bases clipped from V and 0 bases from J, the junction kept 3 bases outside the gene matches. The germline CDR1 and CDR2 sequences are SQVTM and ANQGSEA. The CDR3 DNA reads as TGCAGCGTTGCTCCGGGGGGCTCCTACAATGAGCAGTTCTTC. Encoded protein: CSVAPGGSYNEQFF.

This clonotype turned up a few times. V usage is TRBV6-5 and J usage is TRBJ1-1; a possible D gene is TRBD1 (6 bases). With 5 bases removed from V and 1 base from J, the gap between germline ends came to 11 bases. The germline V gene has CDR1 MNHEY and CDR2 SVGAGI. This CDR3 is 14 amino acids long. The CDR3 here is CASSRIRGNTEAFF. CDR3 nucleotides: TGTGCCAGCAGTAGGATCAGGGGGAACACTGAAGCTTTCTTT.